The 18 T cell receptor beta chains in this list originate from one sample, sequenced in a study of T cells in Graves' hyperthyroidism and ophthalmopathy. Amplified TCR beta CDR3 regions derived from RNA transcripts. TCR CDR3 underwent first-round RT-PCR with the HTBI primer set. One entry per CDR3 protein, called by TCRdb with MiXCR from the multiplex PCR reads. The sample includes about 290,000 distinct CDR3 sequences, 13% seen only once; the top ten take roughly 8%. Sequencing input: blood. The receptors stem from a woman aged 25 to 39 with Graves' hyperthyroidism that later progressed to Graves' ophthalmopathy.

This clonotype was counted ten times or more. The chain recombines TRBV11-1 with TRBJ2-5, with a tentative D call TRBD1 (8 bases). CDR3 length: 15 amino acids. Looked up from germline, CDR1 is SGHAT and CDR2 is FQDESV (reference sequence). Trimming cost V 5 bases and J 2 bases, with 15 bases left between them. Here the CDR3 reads CASSGHRGGQETQYF. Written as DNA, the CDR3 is TGTGCCAGCAGCGGACACAGGGGGGGGCAAGAGACCCAGTACTTC.

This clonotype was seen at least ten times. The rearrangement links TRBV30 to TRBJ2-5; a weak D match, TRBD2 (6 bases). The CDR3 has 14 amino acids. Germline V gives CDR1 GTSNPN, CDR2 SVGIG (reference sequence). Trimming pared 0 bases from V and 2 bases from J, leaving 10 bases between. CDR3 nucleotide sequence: TGTGCCTGGAGTGTTGGAGGGCCGCAAGAGACCCAGTACTTC. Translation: CAWSVGGPQETQYF.

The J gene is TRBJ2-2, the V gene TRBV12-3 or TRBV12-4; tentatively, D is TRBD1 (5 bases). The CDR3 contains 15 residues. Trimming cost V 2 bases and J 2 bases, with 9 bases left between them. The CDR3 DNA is TGTGCCAGCAGTTTAAGTCAGGGAAACACCGGGGAGCTGTTTTTT. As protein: CASSLSQGNTGELFF.

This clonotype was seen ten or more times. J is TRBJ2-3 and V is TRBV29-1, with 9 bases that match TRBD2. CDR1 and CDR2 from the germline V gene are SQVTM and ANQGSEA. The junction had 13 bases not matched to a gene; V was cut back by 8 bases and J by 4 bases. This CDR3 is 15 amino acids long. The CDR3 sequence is CSTMAGTSFADTQYF. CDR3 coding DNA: TGCAGCACGATGGCCGGGACTAGCTTCGCAGATACGCAGTATTTT.

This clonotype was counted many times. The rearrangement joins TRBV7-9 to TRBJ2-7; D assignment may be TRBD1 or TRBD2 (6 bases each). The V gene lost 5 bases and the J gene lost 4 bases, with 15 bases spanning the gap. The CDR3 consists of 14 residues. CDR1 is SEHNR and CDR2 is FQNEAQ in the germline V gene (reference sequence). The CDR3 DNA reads TGTGCCAGCAGCCCTCCCGGGGGCCGGTACGAGCAGTACTTC. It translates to CASSPPGGRYEQYF.

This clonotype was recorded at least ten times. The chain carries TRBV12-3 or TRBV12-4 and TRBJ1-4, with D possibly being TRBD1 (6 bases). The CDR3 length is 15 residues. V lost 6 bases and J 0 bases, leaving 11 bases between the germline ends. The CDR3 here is CASRPRGPTNEKLFF. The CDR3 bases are TGTGCCAGCAGGCCCAGGGGACCAACTAATGAAAAACTGTTTTTT.

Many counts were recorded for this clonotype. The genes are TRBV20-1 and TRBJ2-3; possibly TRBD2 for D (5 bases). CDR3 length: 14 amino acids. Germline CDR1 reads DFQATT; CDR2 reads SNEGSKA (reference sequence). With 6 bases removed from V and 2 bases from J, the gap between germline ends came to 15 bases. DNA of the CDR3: TGCAGTGCGCGTGAGGGCCCCTCCACAGATACGCAGTATTTT. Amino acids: CSAREGPSTDTQYF.

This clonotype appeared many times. CDR3 residues: CASSLVLAGPNEQFF. The CDR3 coding sequence is TGTGCCAGCAGCTTAGTCCTAGCGGGACCCAATGAGCAGTTCTTC. The chain recombines TRBV11-2 with TRBJ2-1; 9 bases are shared with TRBD2. J was trimmed by 6 bases and V by 1 base; bases with no gene match: 4. The CDR3 sequence is 15 residues long. The V gene's germline CDR1 is SGHAT and CDR2 FQNNGV.

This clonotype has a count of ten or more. The CDR3 spells CATSSIPFRDHQPQHF. CDR3 bases: TGTGCCACCAGTTCCATTCCGTTCAGGGATCATCAGCCCCAGCATTTT. The chain employs TRBV24-1 and TRBJ1-5; D is perhaps TRBD1 (5 bases). Germline V gene lookup returns CDR1 KGHDR and CDR2 SFDVKD. Trimming shortened V by 6 bases and J by 5 bases, and 19 bases separated the two germline ends. CDR3 length: 16 residues.

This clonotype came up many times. CDR3 loop: CASSLKADPTYEQYF. DNA for the CDR3: TGTGCCAGCAGCTTAAAAGCGGACCCTACCTACGAGCAGTACTTC. The rearrangement uses TRBV7-2 and TRBJ2-7, with D perhaps matching TRBD2 (5 bases). The CDR3 loop spans 15 amino acids. CDR1 is SGHTA and CDR2 is FQGNSA in the germline V gene. V lost 2 bases to trimming and J lost 2 bases, with 13 bases between them. Variable domain in full (rest from reference TRBV7-2 and TRBJ2-7): GAGVSQSPSNKVTEKGKDVELRCDPISGHTALYWYRQSLGQGLEFLIYFQGNSAPDKSGLPSDRFSAERTGGSVSTLTIQRTQQEDSAVYLCASSLKADPTYEQYFGPGTRLTVT.

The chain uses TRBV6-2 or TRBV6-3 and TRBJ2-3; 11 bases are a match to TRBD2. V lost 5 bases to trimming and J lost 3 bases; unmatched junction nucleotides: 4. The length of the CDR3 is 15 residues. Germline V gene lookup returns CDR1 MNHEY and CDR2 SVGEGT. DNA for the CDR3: TGTGCCAGCAGTGTGACTAGCGGGAATACAGATACGCAGTATTTT. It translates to CASSVTSGNTDTQYF.

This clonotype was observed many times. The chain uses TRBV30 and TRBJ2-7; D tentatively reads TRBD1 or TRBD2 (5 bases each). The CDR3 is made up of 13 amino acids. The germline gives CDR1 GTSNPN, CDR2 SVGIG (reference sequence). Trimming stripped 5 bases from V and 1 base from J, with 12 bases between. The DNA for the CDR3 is TGTGCCTGGGAGGGACGGAGATCCTACGAGCAGTACTTC. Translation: CAWEGRRSYEQYF. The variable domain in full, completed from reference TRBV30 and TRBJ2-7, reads SQTIHQWPATLVQPVGSPLSLECTVEGTSNPNLYWYRQAAGRGLQLLFYSVGIGQISSEVPQNLSASRPQDRQFILSSKKLLLSDSGFYLCAWEGRRSYEQYFGPGTRLTVT.

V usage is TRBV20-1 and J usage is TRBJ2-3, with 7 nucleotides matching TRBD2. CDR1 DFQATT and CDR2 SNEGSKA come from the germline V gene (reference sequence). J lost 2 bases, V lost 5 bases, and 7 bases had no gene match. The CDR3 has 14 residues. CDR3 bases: TGCAGTGCTCCCGGGGGGACCTCCACAGATACGCAGTATTTT. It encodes CSAPGGTSTDTQYF.

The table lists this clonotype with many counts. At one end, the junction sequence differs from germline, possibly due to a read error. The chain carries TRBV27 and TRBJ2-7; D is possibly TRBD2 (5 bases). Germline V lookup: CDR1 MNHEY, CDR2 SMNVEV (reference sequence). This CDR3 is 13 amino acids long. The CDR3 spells CASRGGPSHEQYF. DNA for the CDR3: TGTGCCAGCAGGGGCGGGCCCTCCCACGAGCAGTACTTC.

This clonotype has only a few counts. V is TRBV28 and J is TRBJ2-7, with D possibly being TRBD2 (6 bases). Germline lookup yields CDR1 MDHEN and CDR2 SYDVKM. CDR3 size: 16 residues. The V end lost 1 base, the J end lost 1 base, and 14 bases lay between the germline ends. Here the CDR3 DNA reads TGTGCCAGCAGTTTATTCGGGGGTACCGGGTCCTACGAGCAGTACTTC. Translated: CASSLFGGTGSYEQYF.

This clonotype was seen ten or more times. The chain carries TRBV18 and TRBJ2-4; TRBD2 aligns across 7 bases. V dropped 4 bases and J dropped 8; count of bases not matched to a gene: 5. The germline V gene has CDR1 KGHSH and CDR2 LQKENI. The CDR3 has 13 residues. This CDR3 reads CASSQTSWDIQYF. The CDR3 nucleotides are TGTGCCAGCTCACAGACTAGCTGGGACATTCAGTACTTC.

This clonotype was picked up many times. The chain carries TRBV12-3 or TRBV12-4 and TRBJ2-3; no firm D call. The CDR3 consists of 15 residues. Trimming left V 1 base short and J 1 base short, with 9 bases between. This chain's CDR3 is CASSLDRRGTDTQYF. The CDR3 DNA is TGTGCCAGCAGTTTAGATAGAAGGGGCACAGATACGCAGTATTTT.

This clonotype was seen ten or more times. CDR3 nucleotides: TGTGCCAGCAGTTTCCCCGGGACCGAGCAGTACTTC. Translation: CASSFPGTEQYF. The rearrangement joins TRBV12-3 or TRBV12-4 to TRBJ2-7, with D perhaps being TRBD1 or TRBD2 (5 bases each). The V gene lost 3 bases and the J gene lost 6 bases, with 9 bases spanning the gap. The CDR3 is made up of 12 amino acids.